One sample yielded the 15 T cell receptor beta chains listed below, sequenced in a study of blood T cell repertoires in COVID-19. Sequenced by immunoSEQ multiplex PCR; TCRdb stores in-frame clones only, minus some. Counted here are approximately 190,000 clones, around 87% occurring once; the ten biggest clones make up around 24%. Sequenced material: PBMCs or T cells enriched from blood (not recorded which). All receptors come from a woman in her thirties or forties in a cohort exposed to, infected with or recovered from COVID-19 (not recorded which).

With respect to this clone: At one end, the junction sequence differs from germline, possibly due to a read error. The gene calls are TRBV15 and TRBJ2-7, with D maybe TRBD1 (6 bases). Germline-derived CDR1 and CDR2 are LNHNV and YYDKDF (reference sequence). This CDR3 region has 15 residues. CDR3 DNA sequence: TGTGCCACCAGCGGAGACAGGAAAACCTACTACGAGCAGTACTTC. Its protein product is CATSGDRKTYYEQYF.

The V call is TRBV7-2, the J call TRBJ1-4; D perhaps matches TRBD1 (5 bases). CDR3 length: 15 amino acids. Germline assignment: CDR1 SGHTA and CDR2 FQGNSA. V was shortened by 1 base and J by 7 bases, with 13 bases between the two germline ends. DNA for the CDR3: TGTGCCAGCAGCTTAGATCGGGGGTTGAGTGAAAAACTGTTTTTT. Translating it yields CASSLDRGLSEKLFF.

This rearrangement joins TRBV10-3 to TRBJ1-1; 9 bases are a match to TRBD1. CDR1 ENHRY and CDR2 SYGVKD come from the germline V gene. The CDR3 length is 14 residues. V was clipped by 2 bases and J by 5 bases; unmatched bases: 3. In DNA form, the CDR3 reads TGTGCCATCAGTGAGGACAGGGGGAGGACTGAAGCTTTCTTT. Amino acids: CAISEDRGRTEAFF.

The V call is TRBV7-9, the J call TRBJ1-5; D is perhaps TRBD1 (6 bases). Trimming removed 5 bases from V and 5 bases from J, with 25 bases in between. CDR1 SEHNR and CDR2 FQNEAQ come from the germline V gene (reference sequence). This CDR3 comprises 18 residues. The CDR3: CASSSSGQRSHFDQPQHF. In DNA form, the CDR3 reads TGTGCCAGCAGCAGCTCCGGACAGAGGTCCCACTTTGATCAGCCCCAGCATTTT.

The chain couples TRBV21-1 to TRBJ2-7; TRBD2, the table's D call, was not compared with the DNA. TRBV21-1 is a documented pseudogene. There are 16 residues in the CDR3. This chain's CDR3 is CASSKAPGSSSYEQYF. In DNA form, the CDR3 reads TGTGCCAGCAGCAAAGCTCCGGGATCGAGCTCCTACGAGCAGTACTTC.

The chain joins TRBV11-2 to TRBJ2-1, with 11 bases that match TRBD2. The CDR3 is made up of 18 amino acids. V trimming: 1 base; J trimming: 4 bases; junction bases outside the gene matches: 9. The germline CDR1 and CDR2 sequences are SGHAT and FQNNGV. CDR3 in DNA: TGTGCCAGCAGCTTAGTAGTGGCTAGCGGGGGGACATACAATGAGCAGTTCTTC. This sequence encodes CASSLVVASGGTYNEQFF.

The chain carries TRBV7-2 and TRBJ2-5; the D is unclear. This CDR3 is 14 amino acids long. V lost 1 base and J lost 2, with 8 bases in between. Germline-derived CDR1 and CDR2 are SGHTA and FQGNSA. CDR3 residues: CASSLELIQETQYF. The CDR3 DNA reads as TGTGCCAGCAGCTTAGAGCTGATACAAGAGACCCAGTACTTC.

The V and J genes are TRBV3-1 (or the pseudogene TRBV3-2) and TRBJ2-2, with D possibly TRBD2 on 6 matching bases. V dropped 5 bases and J dropped 3 bases, with 13 bases sitting between them. The CDR3 is 15 residues long. Germline V gene sequence: CDR1 LGHDT, CDR2 YNNKEL (reference sequence). The CDR3 protein is CASSFSRGYTGELFF. CDR3 in DNA: TGTGCCAGCAGCTTCAGCCGGGGGTACACCGGGGAGCTGTTTTTT.

The chain combines TRBV7-9 with TRBJ2-2; no firm D call. This CDR3 contains 13 residues. Trimming removed 3 bases at V and 5 bases at J, with 7 bases between. Germline values: CDR1 SEHNR, CDR2 FQNEAQ (reference sequence). The CDR3 sequence: CASSLSTTGELFF. The CDR3 region has the DNA TGTGCCAGCAGCTTGTCTACGACCGGGGAGCTGTTTTTT. Using reference TRBV7-9 and TRBJ2-2 for the parts outside the CDR3, the full variable domain is DTGVSQNPRHKITKRGQNVTFRCDPISEHNRLYWYRQTLGQGPEFLTYFQNEAQLEKSRLLSDRFSAERPKGSFSTLEIQRTEQGDSAMYLCASSLSTTGELFFGEGSRLTVL.

This clone was observed a single time. This chain joins TRBV5-6 and TRBJ2-7, with 11 bases fitting TRBD1. The CDR3 runs to 15 residues. V lost 0 bases and J lost 4; bases outside the gene matches: 3. Germline CDR1 reads SGHDT; CDR2 reads YYEEEE. DNA for the CDR3: TGTGCCAGCAGCTTGGGGACAGGGGGCGGGTACGAGCAGTACTTC. Its translation is CASSLGTGGGYEQYF.

The chain uses TRBV27 and TRBJ2-3; D may be TRBD1 (6 bases). Germline V gene data show CDR1 as MNHEY and CDR2 as SMNVEV (reference sequence). V was shortened by 6 bases and J by 0 bases, with 13 bases between the two germline ends. The CDR3 length is 15 residues. CDR3 in amino acids: CASSLGAVSTDTQYF. The CDR3 coding sequence is TGTGCCAGCAGCTTGGGGGCGGTGAGCACAGATACGCAGTATTTT.

This clone appeared once. This chain uses TRBV28 with TRBJ2-1, with 9 bases identical to TRBD2. With V trimmed by 2 bases and J by 5 bases, 4 bases remained unmatched. Germline CDR1 MDHEN, CDR2 SYDVKM. The CDR3 length is 15 residues. CDR3 bases: TGTGCCAGCAGTTTAAAGCGGGGGGCCGACAATGAGCAGTTCTTC. Protein: CASSLKRGADNEQFF.

The rearrangement uses TRBV7-9 and TRBJ2-2; TRBD1 matches 10 bases. Trimming at V came to 1 base and at J to 2 bases, leaving 1 base not matched to a gene. There are 16 residues in the CDR3. Germline V gene sequence: CDR1 SEHNR, CDR2 FQNEAQ (reference sequence). CDR3 protein: CASSLGDRGNTGELFF. The CDR3 bases are TGTGCCAGCAGCTTAGGGGACAGGGGTAACACCGGGGAGCTGTTTTTT.

This clone was seen only a few times. The chain recombines TRBV10-2 with TRBJ2-7; TRBD2 matches at 8 bases. CDR1 and CDR2 (germline): WSHSY, SAAADI. The CDR3 sequence is 14 residues long. Trimming cost V 6 bases and J 4 bases; bases outside gene matches: 8. CDR3 nucleotides: TGCGCCAGCAGGGAGACCGGGAGGGTATACGAGCAGTACTTC. It translates to CASRETGRVYEQYF.

The gene calls are TRBV6-5 and TRBJ2-5, with TRBD2 identical over 9 bases. The CDR3 has 15 residues. V was clipped by 8 bases and J by 1 base; unmatched bases: 8. CDR1 and CDR2 (germline): MNHEY, SVGAGI. The CDR3 loop is CASDRAGGRQETQYF. In DNA, the CDR3 is TGTGCCAGCGACCGGGCGGGGGGGCGCCAAGAGACCCAGTACTTC.